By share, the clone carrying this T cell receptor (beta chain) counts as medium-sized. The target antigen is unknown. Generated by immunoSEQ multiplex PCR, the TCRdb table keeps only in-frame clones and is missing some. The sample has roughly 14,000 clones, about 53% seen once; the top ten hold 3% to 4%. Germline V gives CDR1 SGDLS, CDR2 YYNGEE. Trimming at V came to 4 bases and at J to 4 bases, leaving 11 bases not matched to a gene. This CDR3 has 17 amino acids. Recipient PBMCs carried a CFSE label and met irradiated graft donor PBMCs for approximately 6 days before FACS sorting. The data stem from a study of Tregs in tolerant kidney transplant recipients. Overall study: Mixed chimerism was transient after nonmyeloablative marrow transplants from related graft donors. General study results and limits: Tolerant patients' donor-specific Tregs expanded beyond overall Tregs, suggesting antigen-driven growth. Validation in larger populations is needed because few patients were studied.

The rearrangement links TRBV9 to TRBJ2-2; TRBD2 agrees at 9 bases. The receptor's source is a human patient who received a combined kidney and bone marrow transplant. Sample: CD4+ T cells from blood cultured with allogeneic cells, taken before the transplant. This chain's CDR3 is CASSPRAGGPVTGELFF. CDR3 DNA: TGTGCCAGCAGCCCACGCGCGGGGGGGCCTGTCACCGGGGAGCTGTTTTTT.